The rows below give T cell receptor beta chains drawn from one sample of a study of control samples from healthy donors and cancer patients. This table comes from immunoSEQ multiplex PCR, and its TCRdb copy is limited to in-frame clones, with some not included. The sample has approximately 150,000 clones, 75% to 95% seen once. Sequenced input: blood. The receptors derive from a woman in her 40s in good health. Both conserved end residues are part of each CDR3. The D gene is left open where the match is weak. The size field is filled for only some rows; it gives once, few, many or a size class.

j_gene: TRBJ2-7; abundance: .; v_gene: TRBV27; d_gene: .; CDR3nt: TGTGCCAGCAGTAACAGGGTCACCTACGAGCAGTACTTC; CDR3aa: CASSNRVTYEQYF
j_gene: TRBJ2-7; abundance: .; v_gene: TRBV6-1; d_gene: .; CDR3nt: TGTGCCAGCAGTGAGGGACTGAACGTCTCCTACGAGCAGTACTTC; CDR3aa: CASSEGLNVSYEQYF
j_gene: TRBJ2-5; abundance: .; v_gene: TRBV18; d_gene: .; CDR3nt: TGTGCCAGCTCACCAAAAAGCTACGATCCGTACTTC; CDR3aa: CASSPKSYDPYF
j_gene: TRBJ1-2; abundance: .; v_gene: TRBV19; d_gene: .; CDR3nt: TGTGCCAGTAGAGGACGGAACTATGGCTACACCTTC; CDR3aa: CASRGRNYGYTF
j_gene: TRBJ2-5; abundance: .; v_gene: TRBV7-9; d_gene: .; CDR3nt: TGTGCCAGCAGCTTAGCGGCTATGGGGGTTTCCCAGTACTTC; CDR3aa: CASSLAAMGVSQYF
j_gene: TRBJ2-7; abundance: .; v_gene: TRBV5-6; d_gene: .; CDR3nt: TGTGCCAGCAGCTTGATAGAGGATAATCGCCCCTACGAGCAGTACTTC; CDR3aa: CASSLIEDNRPYEQYF
j_gene: TRBJ2-1; abundance: .; v_gene: TRBV7-2; d_gene: .; CDR3nt: TGTGCCAGCAGCTTAGATCCCCGGGCCTACAATGAGCAGTTCTTC; CDR3aa: CASSLDPRAYNEQFF
j_gene: TRBJ1-2; abundance: .; v_gene: TRBV19; d_gene: .; CDR3nt: TGTGCCAGTAGTCCTCGGGCCGGGATAGCTAACTATGGCTACACCTTC; CDR3aa: CASSPRAGIANYGYTF
j_gene: TRBJ1-6; abundance: .; v_gene: TRBV11-2; d_gene: .; CDR3nt: TGTGCCAGCAGCTTAGTCTCCTATAATTCACCCCTCCACTTT; CDR3aa: CASSLVSYNSPLHF
j_gene: TRBJ1-2; abundance: .; v_gene: TRBV5-6; d_gene: .; CDR3nt: TGTGCCAGCAGCTTGCCTAACTATGGCTACACCTTC; CDR3aa: CASSLPNYGYTF
j_gene: TRBJ1-1; abundance: .; v_gene: TRBV5-5; d_gene: .; CDR3nt: TGTGCCAGCAGCCCAAGGTGGGGGGCAACGAACACTGAAGCTTTCTTT; CDR3aa: CASSPRWGATNTEAFF
j_gene: TRBJ1-2; abundance: .; v_gene: TRBV19; d_gene: .; CDR3nt: TGTGCCAGTAGTTCCTCCGGGACAAAGAGCTATGGCTACACCTTC; CDR3aa: CASSSSGTKSYGYTF
j_gene: TRBJ1-1; abundance: .; v_gene: TRBV27; d_gene: .; CDR3nt: TGTGCCAGCAGTCCAGACACCCACACTGAAGCTTTCTTT; CDR3aa: CASSPDTHTEAFF
j_gene: TRBJ1-1; abundance: .; v_gene: TRBV5-4; d_gene: TRBD1; CDR3nt: TGTGCCAGCAGCTTGGGACAGGGAGGACCCAACACTGAAGCTTTCTTT; CDR3aa: CASSLGQGGPNTEAFF
j_gene: TRBJ2-1; abundance: once; v_gene: TRBV9; d_gene: TRBD2; CDR3nt: TGTGCCAGCAGCTCCCTCGGGGGGTCCTACAATGAGCAGTTCTTC; CDR3aa: CASSSLGGSYNEQFF
j_gene: TRBJ2-5; abundance: .; v_gene: TRBV18; d_gene: .; CDR3nt: TGTGCCAGCTCACCACTTTCTAGCCAAGAGACCCAGTACTTC; CDR3aa: CASSPLSSQETQYF
j_gene: TRBJ1-4; abundance: .; v_gene: TRBV3-1/TRBV3-2; d_gene: .; CDR3nt: TGTGCCAGCAGCCACAAAGGAGGTGAAAAACTGTTTTTT; CDR3aa: CASSHKGGEKLFF
j_gene: TRBJ2-5; abundance: .; v_gene: TRBV14; d_gene: .; CDR3nt: TGTGCCAGCAGCCAAGATCATCTAGTCATTCAAGAGACCCAGTACTTC; CDR3aa: CASSQDHLVIQETQYF
j_gene: TRBJ2-7; abundance: .; v_gene: TRBV19; d_gene: .; CDR3nt: TGTGCCAGTAGTATCGGCAGCTCCTACGAGCAGTACTTC; CDR3aa: CASSIGSSYEQYF
j_gene: TRBJ2-3; abundance: .; v_gene: TRBV5-1; d_gene: .; CDR3nt: TGCGCCAGCTGCCTAGAGACAGATACGCAGTATTTT; CDR3aa: CASCLETDTQYF
j_gene: TRBJ2-7; abundance: .; v_gene: TRBV18; d_gene: .; CDR3nt: TGTGCCAGCTCACTCATTGTAGGGAAGGGGTACGAGCAGTACTTC; CDR3aa: CASSLIVGKGYEQYF
j_gene: TRBJ2-1; abundance: .; v_gene: TRBV5-6; d_gene: TRBD1; CDR3nt: TGTGCCAGCAGCTCGTCCGGGACAGGGAGTCATCGCCGGTTCTTC; CDR3aa: CASSSSGTGSHRRFF
j_gene: TRBJ2-7; abundance: .; v_gene: TRBV29-1; d_gene: .; CDR3nt: TGCAGCGTTGAAGGCCTTGACAGAACCTACGAGCAGTACTTC; CDR3aa: CSVEGLDRTYEQYF
j_gene: TRBJ2-7; abundance: .; v_gene: TRBV3-1/TRBV3-2; d_gene: .; CDR3nt: TGTGCCAGCAGCCAAGGAGCGGCAGGGCGAGGCTACGAGCAGTACTTC; CDR3aa: CASSQGAAGRGYEQYF
j_gene: TRBJ1-6; abundance: .; v_gene: TRBV18; d_gene: .; CDR3nt: TGTGCCAGCTCACCCCAGGGAGACTCGAATTCACCCCTCCACTTT; CDR3aa: CASSPQGDSNSPLHF
j_gene: TRBJ1-5; abundance: few; v_gene: TRBV7-6; d_gene: .; CDR3nt: TGTGCCAGCAGCTTAGAGGCCCCTAGGGGGAATCAGCCCCAGCATTTT; CDR3aa: CASSLEAPRGNQPQHF
j_gene: TRBJ1-2; abundance: .; v_gene: TRBV5-6; d_gene: .; CDR3nt: TGTGCCAGCAGCTCAACGTTTACAAACTATGGCTACACCTTC; CDR3aa: CASSSTFTNYGYTF
j_gene: TRBJ1-1; abundance: .; v_gene: TRBV6-1; d_gene: .; CDR3nt: TGTGCCAGCAGTGACAGGGAGAACACTGAAGCTTTCTTT; CDR3aa: CASSDRENTEAFF
j_gene: TRBJ2-2; abundance: .; v_gene: TRBV11-2; d_gene: .; CDR3nt: TGTGCCAGCAGGCAAAATTTCGGGGACACCGGGGAGCTGTTTTTT; CDR3aa: CASRQNFGDTGELFF
j_gene: TRBJ2-1; abundance: few; v_gene: TRBV25-1; d_gene: TRBD2; CDR3nt: TGTGCCAGCACGGGGGGGGCCGTTGGTGAGCAGTTCTTC; CDR3aa: CASTGGAVGEQFF
j_gene: TRBJ2-7; abundance: .; v_gene: TRBV4-1; d_gene: TRBD1; CDR3nt: TGCGCCAGCAGCCGAGGGACAGGGGTTTTCGAGCAGTACTTC; CDR3aa: CASSRGTGVFEQYF
j_gene: TRBJ1-2; abundance: .; v_gene: TRBV3-1/TRBV3-2; d_gene: .; CDR3nt: TGTGCCAGCAGCCAAACAGGATTCTATGGCTACACCTTC; CDR3aa: CASSQTGFYGYTF
j_gene: TRBJ2-3; abundance: .; v_gene: TRBV29-1; d_gene: .; CDR3nt: TGCAGCACGTCAGTCACAGATACGCAGTATTTT; CDR3aa: CSTSVTDTQYF
j_gene: TRBJ1-2; abundance: .; v_gene: TRBV11-3; d_gene: TRBD1; CDR3nt: TGTGCCAGCAGCTTCCGGGACAGGGTTCATATTGGGTTCACGAGCACCTTC; CDR3aa: CASSFRDRVHIGFTSTF
j_gene: TRBJ1-2; abundance: .; v_gene: TRBV6-5; d_gene: TRBD1; CDR3nt: TGTGCCAGCAGTTTCTACAGGGGGCAGATCTATGGCTACACCTTC; CDR3aa: CASSFYRGQIYGYTF
j_gene: TRBJ2-1; abundance: .; v_gene: TRBV5-5; d_gene: .; CDR3nt: TGTGCCAGTTCGAGGCATGTCACCAACTTAAACAATGAGCAGTTCTTC; CDR3aa: CASSRHVTNLNNEQFF
j_gene: TRBJ2-1; abundance: once; v_gene: TRBV7-2; d_gene: .; CDR3nt: TGTGCCAGCAGCTTAGCGCAGGGTCCATCCGATGAGCAGTTCTTC; CDR3aa: CASSLAQGPSDEQFF